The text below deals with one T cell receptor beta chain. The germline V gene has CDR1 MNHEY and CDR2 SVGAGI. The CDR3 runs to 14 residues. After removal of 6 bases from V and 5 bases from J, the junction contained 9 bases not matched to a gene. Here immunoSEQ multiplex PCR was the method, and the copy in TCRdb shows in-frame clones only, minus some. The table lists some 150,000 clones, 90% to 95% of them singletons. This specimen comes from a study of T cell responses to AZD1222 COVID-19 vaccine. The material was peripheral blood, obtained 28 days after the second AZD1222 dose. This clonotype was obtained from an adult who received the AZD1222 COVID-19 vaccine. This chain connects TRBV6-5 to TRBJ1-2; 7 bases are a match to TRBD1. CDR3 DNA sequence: TGTGCCAGCAGCCTGGGAATACAGGGGTATGGCTACACCTTC. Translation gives CASSLGIQGYGYTF.